This T cell receptor beta chain was recorded in a study of molecular identifiers for immune sequencing clone quantification. Study-wide results and limits: Clones above 20 RNA copies contained over 97% of effector molecules but under 1% of naive ones.

This clonotype was detected many times. Its target is not known. TCRdb itself ran the PCR reads through MiXCR, one entry per CDR3 protein. The sample yields 85,000 to 90,000 distinct CDR3 sequences, around a fifth seen once. The germline CDR1 and CDR2 sequences are LGHDT and YNNKEL (reference sequence). The CDR3 is made up of 14 amino acids. The ends were cut back, 1 base at V and 4 bases at J, with 7 bases in the middle. This receptor was identified in a human donor in good health. Some libraries in this study had Jurkat cell RNA spiked in. This chain connects TRBV3-1 to TRBJ2-2; D not resolved. What was sequenced was naive CD8+ T cells from blood, with Jurkat cell RNA spiked in. Subset meaning: FACS-sorted CD8+CD4-CCR7+CD45RA+ naive T cells. The CDR3 nucleotides read TGTGCCAGCAGCCAAGTTAAGCGCACCGGGGAGCTGTTTTTT. It translates to CASSQVKRTGELFF.